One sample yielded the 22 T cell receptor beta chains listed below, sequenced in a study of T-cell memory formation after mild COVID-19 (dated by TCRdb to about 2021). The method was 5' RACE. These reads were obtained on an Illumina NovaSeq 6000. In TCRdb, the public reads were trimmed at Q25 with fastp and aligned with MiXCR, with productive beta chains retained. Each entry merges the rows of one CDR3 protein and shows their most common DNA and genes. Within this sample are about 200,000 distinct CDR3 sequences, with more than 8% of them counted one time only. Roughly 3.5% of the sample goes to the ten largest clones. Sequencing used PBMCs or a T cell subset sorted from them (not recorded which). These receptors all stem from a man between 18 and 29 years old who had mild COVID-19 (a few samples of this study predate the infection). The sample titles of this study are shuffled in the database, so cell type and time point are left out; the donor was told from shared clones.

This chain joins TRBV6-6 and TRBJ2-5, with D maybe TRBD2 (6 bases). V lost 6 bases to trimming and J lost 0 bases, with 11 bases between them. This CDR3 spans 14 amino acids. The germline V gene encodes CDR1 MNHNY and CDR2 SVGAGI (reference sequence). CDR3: CASSRGAYQETQYF. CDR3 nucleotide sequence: TGTGCCAGCAGCCGCGGGGCGTACCAAGAGACCCAGTACTTC.

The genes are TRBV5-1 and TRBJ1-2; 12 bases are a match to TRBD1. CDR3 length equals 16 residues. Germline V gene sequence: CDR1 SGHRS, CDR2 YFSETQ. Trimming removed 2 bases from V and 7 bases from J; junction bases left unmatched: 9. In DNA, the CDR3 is TGCGCCAGCAGCTTATACTCCGGGACAGGGGGCGTTGGCTACACCTTC. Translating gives CASSLYSGTGGVGYTF.

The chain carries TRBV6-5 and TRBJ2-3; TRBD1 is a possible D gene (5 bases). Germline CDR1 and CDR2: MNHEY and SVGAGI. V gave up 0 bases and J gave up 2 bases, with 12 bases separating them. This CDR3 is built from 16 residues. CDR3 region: CASSYSGQVYTDTQYF. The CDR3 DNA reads TGTGCCAGCAGTTACTCGGGGCAGGTTTACACAGATACGCAGTATTTT.

The chain's CDR3 is CASSPQGSSPLHF. CDR3 coding DNA: TGTGCCAGCAGCCCCCAGGGGTCGTCACCCCTCCACTTT. This chain uses TRBV7-2 with TRBJ1-6, with D possibly matching TRBD1 (6 bases). Deletions cut 5 bases from V and 10 bases from J, with 12 bases between. CDR1 is SGHTA and CDR2 is FQGNSA in the germline V gene. This CDR3 spans 13 amino acids.

In DNA form, the CDR3 reads TGTGCCAGCAGTTTGAGGGTCCAGCCCCAGCATTTT. It yields the protein CASSLRVQPQHF. The J gene is TRBJ1-5, the V gene TRBV12-3 or TRBV12-4; no clear D gene. V lost 3 bases and J lost 7, with 7 bases in between. The CDR3 extends over 12 amino acids.

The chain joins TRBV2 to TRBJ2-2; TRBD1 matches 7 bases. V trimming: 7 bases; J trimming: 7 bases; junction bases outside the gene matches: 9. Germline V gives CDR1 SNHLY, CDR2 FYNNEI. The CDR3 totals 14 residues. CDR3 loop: CASNWEQGLGELFF. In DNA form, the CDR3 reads TGTGCCAGCAATTGGGAACAGGGGCTCGGGGAGCTGTTTTTT.

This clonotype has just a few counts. CDR3 region: CASSVSTEAFF. DNA of the CDR3: TGTGCCAGCAGTGTTAGCACTGAAGCTTTCTTT. The chain employs TRBV28 and TRBJ1-1; no reliable D call. V was pared by 5 bases and J by 4 bases, with 5 bases between. Germline-derived CDR1 and CDR2 are MDHEN and SYDVKM. This CDR3 is built from 11 residues.

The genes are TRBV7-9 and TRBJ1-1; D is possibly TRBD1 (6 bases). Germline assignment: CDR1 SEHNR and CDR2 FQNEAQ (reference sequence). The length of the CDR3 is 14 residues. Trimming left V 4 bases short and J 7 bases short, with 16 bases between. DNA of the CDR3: TGTGCCAGCAGCTACCTAGGGGGGGGTGGTGAAGCTTTCTTT. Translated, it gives CASSYLGGGGEAFF.

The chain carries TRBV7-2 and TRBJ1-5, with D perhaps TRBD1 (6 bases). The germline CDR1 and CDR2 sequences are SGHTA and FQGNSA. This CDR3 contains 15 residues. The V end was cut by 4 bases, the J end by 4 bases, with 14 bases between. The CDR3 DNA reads TGTGCCAGCAGCTCGCAGGGGCGCCAGAATCAGCCCCAGCATTTT. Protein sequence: CASSSQGRQNQPQHF.

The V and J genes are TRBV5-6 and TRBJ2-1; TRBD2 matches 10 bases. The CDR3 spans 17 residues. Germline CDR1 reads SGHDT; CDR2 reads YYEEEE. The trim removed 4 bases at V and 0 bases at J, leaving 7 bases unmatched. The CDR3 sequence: CASSLSGGASSYNEQFF. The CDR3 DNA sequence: TGTGCCAGCAGCCTGAGCGGGGGGGCCTCCTCCTACAATGAGCAGTTCTTC. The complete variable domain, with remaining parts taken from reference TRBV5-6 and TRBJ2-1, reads DAGVTQSPTHLIKTRGQQVTLRCSPKSGHDTVSWYQQALGQGPQFIFQYYEEEERQRGNFPDRFSGHQFPNYSSELNVNALLLGDSALYLCASSLSGGASSYNEQFFGPGTRLTVL.

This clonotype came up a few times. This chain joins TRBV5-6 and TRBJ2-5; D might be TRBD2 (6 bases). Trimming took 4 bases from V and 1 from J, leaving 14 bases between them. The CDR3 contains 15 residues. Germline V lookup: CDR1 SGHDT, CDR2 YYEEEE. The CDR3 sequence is CASSPLGSLQETQYF. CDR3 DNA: TGTGCCAGCAGCCCCCTCGGGAGTCTCCAAGAGACCCAGTACTTC.

The CDR3 bases are TGTGCCAGTAGTACCACCCCCAGGAAAGCGATCTACAATGAGCAGTTCTTC. This codes for CASSTTPRKAIYNEQFF. The chain carries TRBV19 and TRBJ2-1; D uncertain. Germline V gives CDR1 LNHDA, CDR2 SQIVND (reference sequence). The V end was cut by 4 bases, the J end by 3 bases, with 19 bases between. The CDR3 is 17 amino acids.

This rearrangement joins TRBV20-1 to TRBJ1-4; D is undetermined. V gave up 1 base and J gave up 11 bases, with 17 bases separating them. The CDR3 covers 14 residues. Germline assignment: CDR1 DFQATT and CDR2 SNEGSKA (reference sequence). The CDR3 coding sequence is TGCAGTGCTAGAGTGCTTGCCTCAGAAGGGAAACTGTTTTTT. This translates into CSARVLASEGKLFF.

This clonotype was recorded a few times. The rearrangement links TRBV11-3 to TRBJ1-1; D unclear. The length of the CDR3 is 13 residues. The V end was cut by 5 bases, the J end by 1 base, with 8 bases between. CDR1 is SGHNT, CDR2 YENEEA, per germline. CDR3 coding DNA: TGTGCCAGCAGCCCAAACACGAACACTGAAGCTTTCTTT. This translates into CASSPNTNTEAFF. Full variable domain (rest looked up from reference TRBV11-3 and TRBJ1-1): EAGVVQSPRYKIIEKKQPVAFWCNPISGHNTLYWYLQNLGQGPELLIRYENEEAVDDSQLPKDRFSAERLKGVDSTLKIQPAELGDSAVYLCASSPNTNTEAFFGQGTRLTVV.

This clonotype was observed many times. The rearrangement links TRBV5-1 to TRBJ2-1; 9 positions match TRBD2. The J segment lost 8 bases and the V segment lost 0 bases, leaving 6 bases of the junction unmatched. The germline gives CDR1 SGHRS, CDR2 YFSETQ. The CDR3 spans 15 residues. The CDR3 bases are TGCGCCAGCAGCTTGGGCGGGGGGGCTTTGGATGAGCAGTTCTTC. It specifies CASSLGGGALDEQFF.

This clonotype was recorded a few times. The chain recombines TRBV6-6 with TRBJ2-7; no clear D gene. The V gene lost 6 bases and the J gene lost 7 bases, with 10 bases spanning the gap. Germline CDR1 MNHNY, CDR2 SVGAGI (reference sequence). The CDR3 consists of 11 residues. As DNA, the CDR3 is TGTGCCAGCAGCTACCCGGCAGAGCAGTACTTC. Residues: CASSYPAEQYF.

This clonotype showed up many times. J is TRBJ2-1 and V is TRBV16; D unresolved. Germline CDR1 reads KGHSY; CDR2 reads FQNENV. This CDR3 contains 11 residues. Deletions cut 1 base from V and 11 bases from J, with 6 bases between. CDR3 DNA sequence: TGTGCCAGCAGCCAATTTCAGCAGCAGTTCTTC. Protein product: CASSQFQQQFF.

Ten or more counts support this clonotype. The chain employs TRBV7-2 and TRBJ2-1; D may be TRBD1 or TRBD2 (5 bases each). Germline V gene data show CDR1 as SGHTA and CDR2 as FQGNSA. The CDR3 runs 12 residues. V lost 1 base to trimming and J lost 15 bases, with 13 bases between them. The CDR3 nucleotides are TGTGCCAGCAGCTTAGTTCGGGACGAGGTGTTCTTC. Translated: CASSLVRDEVFF.

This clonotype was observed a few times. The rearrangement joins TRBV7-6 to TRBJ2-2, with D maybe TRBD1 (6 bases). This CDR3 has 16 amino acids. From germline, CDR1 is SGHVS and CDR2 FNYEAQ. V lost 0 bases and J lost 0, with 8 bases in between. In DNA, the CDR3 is TGTGCCAGCAGCTTAGCTCGACAGGCGAACACCGGGGAGCTGTTTTTT. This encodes CASSLARQANTGELFF. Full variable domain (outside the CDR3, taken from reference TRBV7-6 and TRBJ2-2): GAGVSQSPRYKVTKRGQDVALRCDPISGHVSLYWYRQALGQGPEFLTYFNYEAQQDKSGLPNDRFSAERPEGSISTLTIQRTEQRDSAMYRCASSLARQANTGELFFGEGSRLTVL.

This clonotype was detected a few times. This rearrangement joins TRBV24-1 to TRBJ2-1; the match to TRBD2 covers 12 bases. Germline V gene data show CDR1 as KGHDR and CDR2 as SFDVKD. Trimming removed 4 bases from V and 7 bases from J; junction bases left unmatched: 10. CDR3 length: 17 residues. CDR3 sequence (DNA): TGTGCCACCAGTGACCCGGTAACTAGCGGGGGGAAGAATGAGCAGTTCTTC. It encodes CATSDPVTSGGKNEQFF.

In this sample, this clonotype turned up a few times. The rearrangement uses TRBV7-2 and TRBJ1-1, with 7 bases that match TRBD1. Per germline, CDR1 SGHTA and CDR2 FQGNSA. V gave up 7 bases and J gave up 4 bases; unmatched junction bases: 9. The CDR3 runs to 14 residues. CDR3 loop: CASNYRGLGTEAFF. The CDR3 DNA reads TGTGCCAGCAACTACAGGGGCCTGGGCACTGAAGCTTTCTTT.

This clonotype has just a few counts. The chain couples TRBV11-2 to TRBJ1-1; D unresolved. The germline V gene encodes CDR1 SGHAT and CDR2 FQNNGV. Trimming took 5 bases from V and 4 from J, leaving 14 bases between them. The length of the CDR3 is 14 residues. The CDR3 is CASSQSWRSTEAFF. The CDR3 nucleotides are TGTGCCAGCAGCCAATCTTGGAGGAGCACTGAAGCTTTCTTT.